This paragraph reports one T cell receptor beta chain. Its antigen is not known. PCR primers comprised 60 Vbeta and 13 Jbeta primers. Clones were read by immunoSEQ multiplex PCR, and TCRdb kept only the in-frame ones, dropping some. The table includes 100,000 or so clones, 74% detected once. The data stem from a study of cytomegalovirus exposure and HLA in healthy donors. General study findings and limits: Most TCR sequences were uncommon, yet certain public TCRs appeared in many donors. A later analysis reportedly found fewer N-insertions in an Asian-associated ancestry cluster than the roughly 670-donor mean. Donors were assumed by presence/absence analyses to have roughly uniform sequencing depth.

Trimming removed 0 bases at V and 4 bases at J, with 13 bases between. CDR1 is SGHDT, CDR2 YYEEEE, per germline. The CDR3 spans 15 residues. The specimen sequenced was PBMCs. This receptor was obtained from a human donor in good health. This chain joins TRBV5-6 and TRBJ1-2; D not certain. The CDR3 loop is CASSLARQTLYGYTF. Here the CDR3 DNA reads TGTGCCAGCAGCTTGGCTAGGCAGACCCTCTATGGCTACACCTTC.